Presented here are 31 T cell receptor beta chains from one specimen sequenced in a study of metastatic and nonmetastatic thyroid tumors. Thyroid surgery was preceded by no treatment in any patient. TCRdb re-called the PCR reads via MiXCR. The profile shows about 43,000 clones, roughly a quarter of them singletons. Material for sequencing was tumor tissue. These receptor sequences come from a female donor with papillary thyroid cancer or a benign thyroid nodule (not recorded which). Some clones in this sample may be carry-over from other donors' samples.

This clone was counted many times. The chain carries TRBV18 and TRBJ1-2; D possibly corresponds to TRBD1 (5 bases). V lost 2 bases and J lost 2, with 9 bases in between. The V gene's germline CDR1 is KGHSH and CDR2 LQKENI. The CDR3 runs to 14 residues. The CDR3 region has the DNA TGTGCCAGCTCACCATCGGCAGGGAACTATGGCTACACCTTC. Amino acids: CASSPSAGNYGYTF. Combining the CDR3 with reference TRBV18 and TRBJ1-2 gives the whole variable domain NAGVMQNPRHLVRRRGQEARLRCSPMKGHSHVYWYRQLPEEGLKFMVYLQKENIIDESGMPKERFSAEFPKEGPSILRIQQVVRGDSAAYFCASSPSAGNYGYTFGSGTRLTVV.

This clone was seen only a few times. The DNA of the CDR3 is TGTGCCAGCAGTTACCCGACTAGCGGGGGAGGAGGTGAGCAGTTCTTC. This codes for CASSYPTSGGGGEQFF. The chain combines TRBV6-5 with TRBJ2-1; 12 nucleotides match TRBD2. Trimming removed 2 bases from V and 9 bases from J; junction bases left unmatched: 8. CDR1 MNHEY and CDR2 SVGAGI come from the germline V gene. The CDR3 is 16 residues long.

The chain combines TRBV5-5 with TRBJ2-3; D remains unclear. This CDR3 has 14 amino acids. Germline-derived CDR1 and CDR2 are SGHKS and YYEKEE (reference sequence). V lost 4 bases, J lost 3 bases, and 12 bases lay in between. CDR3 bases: TGTGCCAGCAGCCGATCTGTGGGGACAGATACGCAGTATTTT. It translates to CASSRSVGTDTQYF.

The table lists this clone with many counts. The CDR3, as DNA: TGTGCCAGCAGCCCATGGACAGGGGGCTTCCGGGAGACCCAGTACTTC. This gives the protein CASSPWTGGFRETQYF. V is TRBV11-2 and J is TRBJ2-5; 11 positions match TRBD1. After removal of 5 bases from V and 5 bases from J, the junction contained 10 bases not matched to a gene. The germline gives CDR1 SGHAT, CDR2 FQNNGV. CDR3 length: 16 amino acids.

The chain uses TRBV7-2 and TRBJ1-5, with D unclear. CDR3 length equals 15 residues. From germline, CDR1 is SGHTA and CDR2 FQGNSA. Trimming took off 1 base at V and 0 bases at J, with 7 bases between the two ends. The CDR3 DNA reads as TGTGCCAGCAGCTTAGTGGTAGATAGCAATCAGCCCCAGCATTTT. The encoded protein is CASSLVVDSNQPQHF. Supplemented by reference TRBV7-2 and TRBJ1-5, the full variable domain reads GAGVSQSPSNKVTEKGKDVELRCDPISGHTALYWYRQSLGQGLEFLIYFQGNSAPDKSGLPSDRFSAERTGGSVSTLTIQRTQQEDSAVYLCASSLVVDSNQPQHFGDGTRLSIL.

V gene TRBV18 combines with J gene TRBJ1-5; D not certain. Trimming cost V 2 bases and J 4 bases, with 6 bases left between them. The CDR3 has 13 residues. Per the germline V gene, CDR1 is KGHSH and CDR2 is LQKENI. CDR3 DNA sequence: TGTGCCAGCTCACCAGGTAATAATCAGCCCCAGCATTTT. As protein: CASSPGNNQPQHF.

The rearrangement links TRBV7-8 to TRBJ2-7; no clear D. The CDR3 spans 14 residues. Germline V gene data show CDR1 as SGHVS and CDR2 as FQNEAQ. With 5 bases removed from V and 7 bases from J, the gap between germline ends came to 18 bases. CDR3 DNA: TGTGCCAGCAGCCCGCAGCCGCCCTCCAGTGAGCAGTACTTC. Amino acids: CASSPQPPSSEQYF.

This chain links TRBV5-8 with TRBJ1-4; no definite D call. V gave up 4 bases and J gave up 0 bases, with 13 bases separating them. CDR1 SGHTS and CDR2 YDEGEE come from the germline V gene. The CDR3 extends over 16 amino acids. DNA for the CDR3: TGTGCCAGCAGCGGACCTCCCCACACAACTAATGAAAAACTGTTTTTT. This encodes CASSGPPHTTNEKLFF.

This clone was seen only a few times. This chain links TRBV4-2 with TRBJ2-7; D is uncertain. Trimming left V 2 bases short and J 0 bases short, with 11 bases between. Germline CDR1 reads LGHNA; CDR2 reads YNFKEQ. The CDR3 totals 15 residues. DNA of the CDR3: TGTGCCAGCAGCCAAAGCCGACTGGGCTCCTACGAGCAGTACTTC. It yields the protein CASSQSRLGSYEQYF.

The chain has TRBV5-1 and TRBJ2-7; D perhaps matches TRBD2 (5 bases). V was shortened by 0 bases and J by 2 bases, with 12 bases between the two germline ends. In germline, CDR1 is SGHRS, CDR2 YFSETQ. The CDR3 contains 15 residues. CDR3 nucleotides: TGCGCCAGCAGCTTGGGCGACTATCCGACCTACGAGCAGTACTTC. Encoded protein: CASSLGDYPTYEQYF. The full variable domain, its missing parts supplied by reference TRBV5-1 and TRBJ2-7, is KAGVTQTPRYLIKTRGQQVTLSCSPISGHRSVSWYQQTPGQGLQFLFEYFSETQRNKGNFPGRFSGRQFSNSRSEMNVSTLELGDSALYLCASSLGDYPTYEQYFGPGTRLTVT.

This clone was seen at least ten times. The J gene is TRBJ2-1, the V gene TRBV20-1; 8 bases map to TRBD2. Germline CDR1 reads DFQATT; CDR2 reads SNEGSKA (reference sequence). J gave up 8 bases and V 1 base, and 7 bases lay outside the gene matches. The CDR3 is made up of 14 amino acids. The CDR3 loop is CSARAPRTSHEQFF. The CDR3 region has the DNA TGCAGTGCTAGAGCCCCACGGACTAGCCATGAGCAGTTCTTC.

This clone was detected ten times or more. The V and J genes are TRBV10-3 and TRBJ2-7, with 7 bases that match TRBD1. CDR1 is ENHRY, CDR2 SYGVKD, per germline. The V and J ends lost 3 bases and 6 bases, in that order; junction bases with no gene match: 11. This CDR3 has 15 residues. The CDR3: CAISDPLVGGGEQYF. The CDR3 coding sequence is TGTGCCATCAGTGACCCGCTCGTAGGGGGCGGCGAGCAGTACTTC.

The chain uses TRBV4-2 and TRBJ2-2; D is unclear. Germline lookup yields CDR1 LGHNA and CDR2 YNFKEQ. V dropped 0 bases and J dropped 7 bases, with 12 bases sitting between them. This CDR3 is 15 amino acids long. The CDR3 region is CASSQESVAGGELFF. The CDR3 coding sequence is TGTGCCAGCAGCCAAGAATCGGTAGCTGGCGGGGAGCTGTTTTTT.

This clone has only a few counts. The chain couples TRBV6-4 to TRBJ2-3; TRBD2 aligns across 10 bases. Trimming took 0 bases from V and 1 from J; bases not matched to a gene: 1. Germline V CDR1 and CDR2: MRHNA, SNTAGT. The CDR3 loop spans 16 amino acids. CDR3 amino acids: CASSDSGTSGTDTQYF. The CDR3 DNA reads TGTGCCAGCAGTGACTCCGGGACTAGCGGCACAGATACGCAGTATTTT.

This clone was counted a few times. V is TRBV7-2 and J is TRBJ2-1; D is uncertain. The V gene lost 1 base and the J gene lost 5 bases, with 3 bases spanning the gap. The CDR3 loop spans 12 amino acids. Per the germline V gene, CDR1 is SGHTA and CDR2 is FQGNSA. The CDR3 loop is CASSLGDNEQFF. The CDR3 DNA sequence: TGTGCCAGCAGCTTAGGGGACAATGAGCAGTTCTTC. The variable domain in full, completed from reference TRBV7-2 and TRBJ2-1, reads GAGVSQSPSNKVTEKGKDVELRCDPISGHTALYWYRQSLGQGLEFLIYFQGNSAPDKSGLPSDRFSAERTGGSVSTLTIQRTQQEDSAVYLCASSLGDNEQFFGPGTRLTVL.

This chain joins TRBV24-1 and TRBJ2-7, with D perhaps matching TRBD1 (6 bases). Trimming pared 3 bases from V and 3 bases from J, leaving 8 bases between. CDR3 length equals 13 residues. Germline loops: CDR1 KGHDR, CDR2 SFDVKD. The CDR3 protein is CATSDGDNYEQYF. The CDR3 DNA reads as TGTGCCACCAGTGATGGGGACAACTACGAGCAGTACTTC.

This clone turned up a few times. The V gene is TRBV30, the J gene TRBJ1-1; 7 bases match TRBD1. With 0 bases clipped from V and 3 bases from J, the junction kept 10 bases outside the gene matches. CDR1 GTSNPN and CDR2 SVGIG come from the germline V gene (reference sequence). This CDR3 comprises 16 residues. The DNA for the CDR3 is TGTGCCTGGAGTGTGTTTTCAGGGGGGGCAGACACTGAAGCTTTCTTT. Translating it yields CAWSVFSGGADTEAFF.

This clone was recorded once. CDR3 nucleotides: TGCAGTGCTAGTGGCAAAGCGGGAGCGTTTAATGAGCAGTTCTTC. It encodes CSASGKAGAFNEQFF. The chain is built from TRBV20-1 and TRBJ2-1; 8 positions match TRBD2. CDR1 is DFQATT, CDR2 SNEGSKA, per germline (reference sequence). The CDR3 contains 15 residues. V lost 3 bases and J lost 7; bases outside the gene matches: 11.

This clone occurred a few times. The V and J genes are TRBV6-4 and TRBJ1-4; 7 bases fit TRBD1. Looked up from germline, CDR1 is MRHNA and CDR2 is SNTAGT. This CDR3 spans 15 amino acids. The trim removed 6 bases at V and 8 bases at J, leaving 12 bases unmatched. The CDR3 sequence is CASRRQGGSEEKLFF. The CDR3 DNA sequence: TGTGCCAGCAGGAGACAGGGTGGGTCGGAGGAAAAACTGTTTTTT.

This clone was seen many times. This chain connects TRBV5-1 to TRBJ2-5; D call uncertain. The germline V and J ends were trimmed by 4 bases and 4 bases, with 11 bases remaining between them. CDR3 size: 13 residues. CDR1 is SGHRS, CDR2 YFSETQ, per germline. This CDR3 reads CASSHEWGETQYF. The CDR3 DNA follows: TGCGCCAGCAGCCACGAATGGGGAGAGACCCAGTACTTC.

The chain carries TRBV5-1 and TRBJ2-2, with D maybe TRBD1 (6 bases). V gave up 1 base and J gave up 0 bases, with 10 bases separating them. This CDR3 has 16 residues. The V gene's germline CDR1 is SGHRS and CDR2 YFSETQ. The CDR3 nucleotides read TGCGCCAGCAGCTTGAGAGGGGGATCGAACACCGGGGAGCTGTTTTTT. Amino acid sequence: CASSLRGGSNTGELFF.

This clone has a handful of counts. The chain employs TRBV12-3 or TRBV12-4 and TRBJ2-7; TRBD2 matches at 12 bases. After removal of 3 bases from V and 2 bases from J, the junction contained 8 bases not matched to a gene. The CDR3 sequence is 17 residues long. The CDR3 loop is CASSLVAGLAGTYEQYF. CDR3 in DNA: TGTGCCAGCAGTTTGGTAGCGGGACTAGCGGGTACCTACGAGCAGTACTTC.

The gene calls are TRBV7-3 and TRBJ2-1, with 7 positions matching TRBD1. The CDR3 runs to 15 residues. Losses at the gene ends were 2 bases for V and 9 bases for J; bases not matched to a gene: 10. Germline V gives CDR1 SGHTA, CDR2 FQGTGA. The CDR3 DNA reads TGTGCCAGCAGCTTACAGGGGGAACGGGTCTCTGAGCAGTTCTTC. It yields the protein CASSLQGERVSEQFF.

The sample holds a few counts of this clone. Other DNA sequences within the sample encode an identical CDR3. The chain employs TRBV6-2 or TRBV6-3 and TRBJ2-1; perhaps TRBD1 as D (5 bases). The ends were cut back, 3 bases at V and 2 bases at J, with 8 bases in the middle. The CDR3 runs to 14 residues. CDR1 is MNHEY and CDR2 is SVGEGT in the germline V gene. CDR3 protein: CASSYPGTYNEQFF. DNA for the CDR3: TGTGCCAGCAGTTATCCAGGGACCTACAATGAGCAGTTCTTC.

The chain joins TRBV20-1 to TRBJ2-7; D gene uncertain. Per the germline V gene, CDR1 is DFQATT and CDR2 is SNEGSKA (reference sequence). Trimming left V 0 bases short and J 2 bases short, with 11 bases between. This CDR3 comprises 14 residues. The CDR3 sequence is CSARDALFTYEQYF. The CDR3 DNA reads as TGCAGTGCTAGAGATGCACTATTTACCTACGAGCAGTACTTC.

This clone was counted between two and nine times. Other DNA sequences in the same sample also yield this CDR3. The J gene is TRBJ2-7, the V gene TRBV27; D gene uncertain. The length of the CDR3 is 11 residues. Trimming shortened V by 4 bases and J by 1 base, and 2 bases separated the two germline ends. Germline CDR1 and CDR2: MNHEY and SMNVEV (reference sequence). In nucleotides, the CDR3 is TGTGCCAGCAGTTCATCCTACGAGCAGTACTTC. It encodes CASSSSYEQYF.

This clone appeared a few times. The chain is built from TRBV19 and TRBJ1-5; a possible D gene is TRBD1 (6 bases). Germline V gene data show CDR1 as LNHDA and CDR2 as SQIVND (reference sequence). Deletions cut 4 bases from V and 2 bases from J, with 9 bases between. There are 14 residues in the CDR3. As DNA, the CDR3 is TGTGCCAGTAGTACGGGACAACGCAATCAGCCCCAGCATTTT. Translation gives CASSTGQRNQPQHF.

CDR3 nucleotide sequence: TGTGCCAGCAGTCTGGCCGCGGGCTACACCTTC. Protein sequence: CASSLAAGYTF. This chain links TRBV28 with TRBJ1-2; D gene unclear. V gave up 5 bases and J gave up 8 bases, with 9 bases separating them. CDR1 is MDHEN and CDR2 is SYDVKM in the germline V gene. This CDR3 spans 11 amino acids.

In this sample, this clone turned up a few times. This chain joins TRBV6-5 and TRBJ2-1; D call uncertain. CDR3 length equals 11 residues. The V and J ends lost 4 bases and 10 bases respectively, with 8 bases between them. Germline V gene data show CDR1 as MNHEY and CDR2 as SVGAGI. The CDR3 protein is CASSLMGEQFF. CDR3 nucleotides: TGTGCCAGCAGTTTAATGGGAGAGCAGTTCTTC.

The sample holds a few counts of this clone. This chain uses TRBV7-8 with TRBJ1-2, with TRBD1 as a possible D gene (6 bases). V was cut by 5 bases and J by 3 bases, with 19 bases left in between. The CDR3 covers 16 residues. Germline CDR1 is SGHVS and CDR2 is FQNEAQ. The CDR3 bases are TGTGCCAGCAGCCCCACCACGGGGGCCCTACACTATGGCTACACCTTC. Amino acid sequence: CASSPTTGALHYGYTF.

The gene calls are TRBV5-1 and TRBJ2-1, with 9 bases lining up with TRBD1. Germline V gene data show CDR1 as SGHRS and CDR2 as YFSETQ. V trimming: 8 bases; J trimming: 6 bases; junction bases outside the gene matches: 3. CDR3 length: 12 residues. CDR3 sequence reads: CASHRGRNEQFF. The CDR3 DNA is TGCGCCAGTCACAGGGGGCGCAATGAGCAGTTCTTC.